The 6 T cell receptor beta chains reported below all come from one sample, sequenced in a study of identical twins. MiXCR was run by TCRdb on the 5' RACE reads, yielding one entry per CDR3 protein. The data contain over 250,000 distinct CDR3 sequences, 9.5% of them singletons. This sample also belongs to another study, concerning yellow fever vaccine responses in identical twins.

Sequencing used CD8+ T cells sorted from blood. Receptors originate from a woman aged 18-35 years in good health.

This clonotype has ten or more counts. The chain joins TRBV29-1 to TRBJ2-3; D remains ambiguous. The CDR3 totals 13 residues. V gave up 7 bases and J gave up 0 bases, with 11 bases separating them. Germline lookup yields CDR1 SQVTM and CDR2 ANQGSEA. CDR3 nucleotide sequence: TGCAGCGCCAGACTTCCTAGCACAGATACGCAGTATTTT. Translated, it gives CSARLPSTDTQYF.

This clonotype was seen many times. V is TRBV3-1 and J is TRBJ2-2; 12 bases agree with TRBD2. Germline CDR1 is LGHDT and CDR2 is YNNKEL (reference sequence). V was pared by 1 base and J by 4 bases, with 16 bases of the junction left unmatched. The CDR3 contains 21 residues. CDR3: CASSQVTTSGRASGGTGELFF. CDR3 nucleotides: TGTGCCAGCAGCCAAGTGACGACTAGCGGGAGAGCGAGTGGTGGCACCGGGGAGCTGTTTTTT. Full variable domain (outside the CDR3, taken from reference TRBV3-1 and TRBJ2-2): DTAVSQTPKYLVTQMGNDKSIKCEQNLGHDTMYWYKQDSKKFLKIMFSYNNKELIINETVPNRFSPKSPDKAHLNLHINSLELGDSAVYFCASSQVTTSGRASGGTGELFFGEGSRLTVL.

This clonotype has a handful of counts. V is TRBV20-1 and J is TRBJ2-3; 14 positions match TRBD2. The CDR3 spans 17 residues. Trimming removed 0 bases from V and 2 bases from J; junction bases left unmatched: 4. Germline CDR1 DFQATT, CDR2 SNEGSKA (reference sequence). The CDR3 region is CSARDWGLAGVTDTQYF. The CDR3 DNA sequence: TGCAGTGCTAGAGATTGGGGACTAGCGGGGGTCACAGATACGCAGTATTTT.

At least ten counts were recorded for this clonotype. This chain links TRBV4-3 with TRBJ2-1, with 7 bases that match TRBD1. Per germline, CDR1 LGHNA and CDR2 YSLEER. Trimming cost V 1 base and J 2 bases; bases outside gene matches: 5. The CDR3 sequence is 16 residues long. In nucleotides, the CDR3 is TGCGCCAGCAGCCAAGGGGCAGGGGGTACCTACAATGAGCAGTTCTTC. Translated, it gives CASSQGAGGTYNEQFF.

This clonotype occurred a few times. The chain links TRBV5-1 to TRBJ2-7; TRBD1 agrees at 10 bases. V shed 2 bases and J 4 bases; nucleotides not matched to a gene: 6. The CDR3 covers 15 residues. In germline, CDR1 is SGHRS, CDR2 YFSETQ. CDR3 nucleotide sequence: TGCGCCAGCAGCTTAAGGAGACAGGGGGCTTACGAGCAGTACTTC. This gives the protein CASSLRRQGAYEQYF.

This clonotype was detected many times. The chain combines TRBV12-3 or TRBV12-4 with TRBJ2-2, with TRBD2 as a possible D gene (6 bases). The V end was cut by 6 bases, the J end by 5 bases, with 13 bases between. The CDR3 sequence is 14 residues long. CDR3 residues: CASSPEGRTGELFF. DNA of the CDR3: TGTGCCAGCAGCCCGGAGGGTAGGACCGGGGAGCTGTTTTTT.